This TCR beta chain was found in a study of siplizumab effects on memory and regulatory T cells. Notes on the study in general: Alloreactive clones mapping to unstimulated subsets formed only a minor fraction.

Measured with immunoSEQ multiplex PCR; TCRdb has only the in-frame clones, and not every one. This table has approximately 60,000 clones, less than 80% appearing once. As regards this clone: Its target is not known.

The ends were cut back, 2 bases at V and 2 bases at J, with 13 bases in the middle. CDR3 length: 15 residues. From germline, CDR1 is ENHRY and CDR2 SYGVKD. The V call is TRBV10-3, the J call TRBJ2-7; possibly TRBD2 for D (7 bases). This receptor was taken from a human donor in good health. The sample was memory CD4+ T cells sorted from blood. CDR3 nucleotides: TGTGCCATCAGTGAGCGGGGGGCGCGGGCCTACGAGCAGTACTTC. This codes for CAISERGARAYEQYF.